The present T cell receptor (beta chain) was sequenced within a study of T cell responses to AZD1222 COVID-19 vaccine. Whole-study findings and limits: Across spike, vaccine-associated CD4 TCRs were found, dominant at 160-218 and 743-854. After the peak T cell response, and only then, were repertoires sampled.

V lost 3 bases, J lost 5 bases, and 13 bases lay in between. The CDR3 runs to 14 residues. From germline, CDR1 is SNHLY and CDR2 FYNNEI. As concerns this clone: Its matching antigen is unknown.

Libraries were prepared by immunoSEQ multiplex PCR; TCRdb keeps only in-frame clonotypes and omits some of them. The sample holds 60,000 to 75,000 clones, 84% seen once. The rearrangement links TRBV2 to TRBJ1-1, with D maybe TRBD1 (6 bases). The TCR sequence derives from an adult in good health. The sequences come from peripheral blood, collected on day 0 of AZD1222 vaccination. This CDR3 reads CASSERQGSTEAFF. CDR3 in DNA: TGTGCCAGCAGTGAGAGGCAGGGGTCGACTGAAGCTTTCTTT.